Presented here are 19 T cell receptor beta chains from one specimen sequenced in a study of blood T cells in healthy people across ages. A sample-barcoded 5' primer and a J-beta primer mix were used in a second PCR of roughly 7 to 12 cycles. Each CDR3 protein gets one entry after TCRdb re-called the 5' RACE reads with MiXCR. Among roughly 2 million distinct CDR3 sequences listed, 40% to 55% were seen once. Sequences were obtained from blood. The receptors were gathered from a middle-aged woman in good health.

The DNA for the CDR3 is TGCAGTGCTAGTATTGGGGGGGCCGGGACAGAGACCCAGTACTTC. This gives the protein CSASIGGAGTETQYF. The chain combines TRBV20-1 with TRBJ2-5; a possible D gene is TRBD2 (7 bases). In germline, CDR1 is DFQATT, CDR2 SNEGSKA (reference sequence). The CDR3 runs 15 residues. Trimming took off 3 bases at V and 4 bases at J, with 18 bases between the two ends.

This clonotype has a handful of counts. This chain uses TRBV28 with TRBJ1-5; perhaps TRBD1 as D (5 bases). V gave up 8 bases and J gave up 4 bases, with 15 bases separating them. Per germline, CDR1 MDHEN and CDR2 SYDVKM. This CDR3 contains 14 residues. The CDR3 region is CASGPGGSNQPQHF. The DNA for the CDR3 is TGTGCCAGCGGTCCTGGGGGATCAAATCAGCCCCAGCATTTT.

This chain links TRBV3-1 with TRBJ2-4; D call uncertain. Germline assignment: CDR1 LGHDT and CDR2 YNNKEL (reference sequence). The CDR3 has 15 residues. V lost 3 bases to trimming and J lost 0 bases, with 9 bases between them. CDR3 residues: CASSHTVLAKNIQYF. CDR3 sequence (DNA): TGTGCCAGCAGCCATACGGTTCTAGCCAAAAACATTCAGTACTTC. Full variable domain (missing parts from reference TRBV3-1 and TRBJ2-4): DTAVSQTPKYLVTQMGNDKSIKCEQNLGHDTMYWYKQDSKKFLKIMFSYNNKELIINETVPNRFSPKSPDKAHLNLHINSLELGDSAVYFCASSHTVLAKNIQYFGAGTRLSVL.

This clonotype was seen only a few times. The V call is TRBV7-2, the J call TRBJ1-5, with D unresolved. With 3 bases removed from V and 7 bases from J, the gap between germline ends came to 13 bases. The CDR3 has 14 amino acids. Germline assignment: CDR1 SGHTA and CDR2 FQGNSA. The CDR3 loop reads CASSLDPGGQPQHF. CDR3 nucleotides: TGTGCCAGCAGCTTGGACCCAGGTGGCCAGCCCCAGCATTTT.

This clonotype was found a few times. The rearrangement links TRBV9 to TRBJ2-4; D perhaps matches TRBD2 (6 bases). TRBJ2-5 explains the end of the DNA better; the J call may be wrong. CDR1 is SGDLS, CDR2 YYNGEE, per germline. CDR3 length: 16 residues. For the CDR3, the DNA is TGTGCCAGCAGCGTCGGGCTAGGGGCGGGAAACAAGACCCAGTACTTC. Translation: CASSVGLGAGNKTQYF.

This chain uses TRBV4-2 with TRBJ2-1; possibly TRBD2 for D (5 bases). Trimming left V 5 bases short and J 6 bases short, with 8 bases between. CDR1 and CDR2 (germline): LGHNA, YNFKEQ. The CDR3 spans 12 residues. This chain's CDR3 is CASSDGINEQFF. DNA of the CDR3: TGTGCCAGCAGCGACGGGATCAATGAGCAGTTCTTC.

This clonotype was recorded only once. The CDR3 DNA follows: TGTGCCACTAAACCCGACGGAGTAGAGCAGTTCTTC. Translated: CATKPDGVEQFF. The V call is TRBV6-2 or TRBV6-3, the J call TRBJ2-1; D unresolved. The germline V gene encodes CDR1 MNHEY and CDR2 SVGEGT. V lost 10 bases and J 10 bases, leaving 17 bases between the germline ends. The CDR3 has 12 amino acids.

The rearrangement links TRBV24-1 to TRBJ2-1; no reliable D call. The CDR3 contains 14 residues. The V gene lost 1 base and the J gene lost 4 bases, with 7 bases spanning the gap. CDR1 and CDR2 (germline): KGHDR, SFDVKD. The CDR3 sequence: CATSDFNSYNEQFF. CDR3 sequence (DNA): TGTGCCACCAGTGATTTTAACAGTTACAATGAGCAGTTCTTC.

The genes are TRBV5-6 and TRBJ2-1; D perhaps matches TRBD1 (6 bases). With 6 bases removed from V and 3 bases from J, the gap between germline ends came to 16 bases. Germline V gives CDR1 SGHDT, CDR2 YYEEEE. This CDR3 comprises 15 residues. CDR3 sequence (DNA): TGTGCCAGCATTCAGGGGCCCCAAGACTACAATGAGCAGTTCTTC. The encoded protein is CASIQGPQDYNEQFF.

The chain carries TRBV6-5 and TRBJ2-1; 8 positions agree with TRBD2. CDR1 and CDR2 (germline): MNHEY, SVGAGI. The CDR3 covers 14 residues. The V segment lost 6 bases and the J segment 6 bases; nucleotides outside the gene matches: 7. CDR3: CASRTGGPTNEQFF. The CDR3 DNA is TGTGCCAGCAGGACGGGGGGGCCTACCAATGAGCAGTTCTTC.

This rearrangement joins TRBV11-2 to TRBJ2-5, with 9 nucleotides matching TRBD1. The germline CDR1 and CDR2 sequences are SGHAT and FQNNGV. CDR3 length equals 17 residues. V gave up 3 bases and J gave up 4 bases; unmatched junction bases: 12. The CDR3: CASSFPRTGVRIETQYF. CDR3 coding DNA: TGTGCCAGCAGCTTCCCCCGGACAGGGGTACGAATAGAGACCCAGTACTTC.

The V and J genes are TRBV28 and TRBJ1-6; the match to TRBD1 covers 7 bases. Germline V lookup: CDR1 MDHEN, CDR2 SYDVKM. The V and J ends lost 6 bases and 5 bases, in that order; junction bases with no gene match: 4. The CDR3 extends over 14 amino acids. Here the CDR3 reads CASSDDRDNSPLHF. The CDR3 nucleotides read TGTGCCAGCAGCGACGACAGGGATAATTCACCCCTCCACTTT.

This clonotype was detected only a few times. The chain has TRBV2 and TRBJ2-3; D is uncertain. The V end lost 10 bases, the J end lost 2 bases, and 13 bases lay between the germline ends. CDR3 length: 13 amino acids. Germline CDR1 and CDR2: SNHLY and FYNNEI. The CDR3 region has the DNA TGTGCCACTCAGAAAGGTCTCACAGATACGCAGTATTTT. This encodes CATQKGLTDTQYF.

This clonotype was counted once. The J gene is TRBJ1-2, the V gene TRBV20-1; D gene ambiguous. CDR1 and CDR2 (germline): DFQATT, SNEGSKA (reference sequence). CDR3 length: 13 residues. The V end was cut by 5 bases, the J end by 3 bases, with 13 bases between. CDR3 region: CSAPEGRDYGYTF. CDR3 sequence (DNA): TGCAGTGCTCCCGAGGGAAGGGACTATGGCTACACCTTC.

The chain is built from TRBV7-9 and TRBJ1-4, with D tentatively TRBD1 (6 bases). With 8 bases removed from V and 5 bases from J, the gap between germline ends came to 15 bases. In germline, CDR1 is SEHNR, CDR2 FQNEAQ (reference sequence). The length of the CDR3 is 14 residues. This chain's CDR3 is CASDAGVANEKLFF. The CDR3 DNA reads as TGTGCCAGCGATGCAGGGGTGGCGAATGAAAAACTGTTTTTT.

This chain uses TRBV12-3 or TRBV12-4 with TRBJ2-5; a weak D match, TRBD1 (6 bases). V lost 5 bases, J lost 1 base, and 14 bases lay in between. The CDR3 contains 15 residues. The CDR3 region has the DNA TGTGCCAGCAGTCTTTTTGGACAGATCCAAGAGACCCAGTACTTC. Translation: CASSLFGQIQETQYF.

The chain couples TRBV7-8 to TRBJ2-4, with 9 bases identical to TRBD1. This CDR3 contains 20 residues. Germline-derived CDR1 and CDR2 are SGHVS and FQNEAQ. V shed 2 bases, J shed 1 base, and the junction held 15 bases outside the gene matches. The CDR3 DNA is TGTGCCAGCAGCTTATTAGAGGATACGACAGGGGGTTTTGCCAAAAACATTCAGTACTTC. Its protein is CASSLLEDTTGGFAKNIQYF. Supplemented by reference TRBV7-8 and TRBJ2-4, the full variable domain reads GAGVSQSPRYKVAKRGQDVALRCDPISGHVSLFWYQQALGQGPEFLTYFQNEAQLDKSGLPSDRFFAERPEGSVSTLKIQRTQQEDSAVYLCASSLLEDTTGGFAKNIQYFGAGTRLSVL.

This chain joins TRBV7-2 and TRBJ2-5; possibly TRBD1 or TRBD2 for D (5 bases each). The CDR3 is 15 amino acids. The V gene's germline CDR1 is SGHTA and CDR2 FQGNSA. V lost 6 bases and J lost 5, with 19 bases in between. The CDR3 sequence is CASSSGPPRWETQYF. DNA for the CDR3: TGTGCCAGCAGTTCGGGACCCCCGCGGTGGGAGACCCAGTACTTC.

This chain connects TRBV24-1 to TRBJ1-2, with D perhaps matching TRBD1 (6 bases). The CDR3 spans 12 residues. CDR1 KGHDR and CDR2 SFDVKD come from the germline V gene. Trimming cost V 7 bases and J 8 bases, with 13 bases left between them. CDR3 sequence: CATRDTGFGYTF. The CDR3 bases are TGTGCCACCAGGGATACAGGGTTCGGCTACACCTTC.